A single sample gave rise to the 6 T cell receptor beta chains below, sequenced in a study of shared clonotypes between healthy human individuals. Clones were sequenced by immunoSEQ multiplex PCR, and TCRdb holds only the in-frame ones, with some missing. The table includes 950,000 to 1,100,000 clones, around 74% detected once. The sample taken for sequencing was memory CD4+ T cells sorted from blood. Subset denoted: CD45RA-negative fraction. Source of these receptors: a man aged 18 to 30 in good health.

J is TRBJ2-7 and V is TRBV7-8, with 8 nucleotides matching TRBD2. The CDR3 loop spans 14 amino acids. Germline-derived CDR1 and CDR2 are SGHVS and FQNEAQ. The J segment lost 6 bases and the V segment lost 4 bases, leaving 8 bases of the junction unmatched. CDR3 residues: CASSSGTSWGEQYF. DNA of the CDR3: TGTGCCAGCAGCTCAGGGACTAGTTGGGGCGAGCAGTACTTC.

The chain couples TRBV9 to TRBJ2-5, with TRBD2 matching over 9 bases. V lost 4 bases and J lost 5; bases outside the gene matches: 12. This CDR3 is 16 amino acids long. Per germline, CDR1 SGDLS and CDR2 YYNGEE. CDR3 sequence reads: CASSRSGRGGFETQYF. The CDR3 DNA reads as TGTGCCAGCAGCCGTTCCGGGCGGGGGGGCTTCGAGACCCAGTACTTC.

The sample holds one count of this clone. The genes are TRBV19 and TRBJ2-3; TRBD1 agrees at 10 bases. V shed 9 bases, J shed 0 bases, and the junction held 6 bases outside the gene matches. Germline V gene sequence: CDR1 LNHDA, CDR2 SQIVND (reference sequence). The CDR3 consists of 15 residues. The CDR3 is CASRQGAKSTDTQYF. The CDR3 DNA is TGTGCCAGCCGACAGGGGGCGAAGAGCACAGATACGCAGTATTTT.

The chain uses TRBV19 and TRBJ1-1, with D maybe TRBD1 (6 bases). The V end was cut by 5 bases, the J end by 7 bases, with 14 bases between. Germline loops: CDR1 LNHDA, CDR2 SQIVND (reference sequence). The CDR3 is 13 residues long. The CDR3 loop reads CASSFGQKYEAFF. The CDR3 DNA sequence: TGTGCCAGTAGTTTCGGACAGAAGTATGAAGCTTTCTTT.

Turning to this clone: In the same sample, other DNA sequences code for this CDR3. The chain couples TRBV6-1 to TRBJ2-3; TRBD2 is a possible D gene (6 bases). The V gene lost 4 bases and the J gene lost 1 base, with 9 bases spanning the gap. This CDR3 has 14 residues. CDR1 is MNHNS, CDR2 SASEGT, per germline. CDR3 region: CASSASGGTDTQYF. CDR3 DNA: TGTGCCAGCAGTGCCTCGGGGGGCACAGATACGCAGTATTTT.

A single count supports this clone. The rearrangement uses TRBV5-1 and TRBJ1-1; D gene uncertain. Trimming pared 3 bases from V and 1 base from J, leaving 13 bases between. There are 15 residues in the CDR3. Germline loops: CDR1 SGHRS, CDR2 YFSETQ. The CDR3 DNA reads as TGCGCCAGCAGCTGGACGGATTCGGGGAACACTGAAGCTTTCTTT. Translated, it gives CASSWTDSGNTEAFF.